Described below is a single T cell receptor (beta chain) sequence and its context. Adults of Caucasian background living in Nashville, Tennessee made up all donors. The data originate from a study of shared clonotypes between healthy human individuals. Overall study context: Aged 18 to 49, the donors were two women and a few men.

The deep-level immunoSEQ assay was used. How the authors handled the data: Junction-only sequences without quality scores came from ImmunoSEQ, so filtering differed. The data were produced by immunoSEQ multiplex PCR, yet TCRdb's version contains in-frame clones alone and is incomplete. That table furnishes V, J and clone size, whereas the DNA furnished D and trimming. Of hundreds of thousands of clones detected, roughly three quarters appear once; the ten largest clones hold about 12%. Germline V gene lookup returns CDR1 PRHDT and CDR2 FYEKMQ (reference sequence). Trimming took off 2 bases at V and 2 bases at J, with 4 bases between the two ends. The CDR3 runs 13 residues.

The receptor was derived from a woman between 40 and 50 years old in good health. Some clones in this sample may be carry-over from other donors' samples. The chain employs TRBV13 and TRBJ2-1; D is ambiguous. Sequenced: PBMCs. The CDR3 DNA follows: TGTGCCAGCAGCTTACTGACCTACAATGAGCAGTTCTTC. This codes for CASSLLTYNEQFF. Combining the CDR3 with reference TRBV13 and TRBJ2-1 gives the whole variable domain AAGVIQSPRHLIKEKRETATLKCYPIPRHDTVYWYQQGPGQDPQFLISFYEKMQSDKGSIPDRFSAQQFSDYHSELNMSSLELGDSALYFCASSLLTYNEQFFGPGTRLTVL.